This paragraph reports one T cell receptor beta chain. Primed by a sample-barcoded 5' primer and a J-beta primer mix, a second PCR proceeded for roughly 6 to 12 cycles. In TCRdb, the 5' RACE reads were re-called with MiXCR into one record per CDR3 protein. Altogether 1.5 million to 2 million distinct CDR3 sequences are present, roughly 27% being singletons, with the ten largest covering roughly 8.2%. These data originate in a study of blood T cells in healthy people across ages. Germline V gene sequence: CDR1 SGHRS, CDR2 YFSETQ. The CDR3 contains 15 residues. Sequenced material: blood. The TCR sequence derives from a woman aged 25-40 years in good health. V gene TRBV5-1 combines with J gene TRBJ2-5; tentatively, D is TRBD1 (5 bases). Judging by the DNA end, TRBJ2-7 fits better; the J call may be wrong. The CDR3 nucleotides are TGCGCCAGCAGCACAGGATCTTTTAACACCTACGAGCAGTACTTC. Residues: CASSTGSFNTYEQYF.